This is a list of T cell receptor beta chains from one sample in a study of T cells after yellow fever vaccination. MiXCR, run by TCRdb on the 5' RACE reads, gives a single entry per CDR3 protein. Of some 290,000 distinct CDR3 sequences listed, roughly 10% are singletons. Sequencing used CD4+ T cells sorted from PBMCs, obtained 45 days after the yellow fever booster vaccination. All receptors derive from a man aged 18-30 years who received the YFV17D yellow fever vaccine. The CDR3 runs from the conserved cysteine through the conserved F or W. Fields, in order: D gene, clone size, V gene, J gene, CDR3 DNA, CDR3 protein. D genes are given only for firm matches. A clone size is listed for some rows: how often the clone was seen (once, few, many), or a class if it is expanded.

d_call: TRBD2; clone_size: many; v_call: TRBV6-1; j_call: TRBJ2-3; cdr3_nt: TGTGCCAGCACCCCAGGGACTAACACAGATACGCAGTATTTT; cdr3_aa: CASTPGTNTDTQYF
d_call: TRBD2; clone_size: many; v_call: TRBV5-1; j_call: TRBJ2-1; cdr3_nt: TGCGCCAGCAGCCGGCAAACTAGCGGGGGGGCAGATGAGCAGTTCTTC; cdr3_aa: CASSRQTSGGADEQFF
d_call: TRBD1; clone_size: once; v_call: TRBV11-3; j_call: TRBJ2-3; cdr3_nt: TGTGCCAGCAGCCCGGACAGGGGACGAGGAGATACGCAGTATTTT; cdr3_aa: CASSPDRGRGDTQYF
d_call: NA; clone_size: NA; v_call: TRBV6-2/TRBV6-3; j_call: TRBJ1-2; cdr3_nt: TGTGCCAGCAGCTCTCCGGGGAAATATGGCTACACCTTC; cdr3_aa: CASSSPGKYGYTF
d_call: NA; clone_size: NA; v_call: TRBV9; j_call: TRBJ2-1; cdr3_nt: TGTGCCAGCAGCGTAGCTCCGTGGAATGAGCAGTTCTTC; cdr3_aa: CASSVAPWNEQFF
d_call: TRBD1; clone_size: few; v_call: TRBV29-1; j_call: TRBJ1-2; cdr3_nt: TGCAGCACCCGGTCCGGGACAGGGAATGGCTACACCTTC; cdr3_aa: CSTRSGTGNGYTF
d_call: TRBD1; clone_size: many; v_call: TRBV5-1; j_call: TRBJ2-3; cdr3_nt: TGCGCCAGCAGCTCAACGACAGGGGCGGGGGATACGCAGTATTTT; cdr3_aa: CASSSTTGAGDTQYF
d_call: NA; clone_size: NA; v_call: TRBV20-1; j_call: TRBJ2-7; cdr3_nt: TGCAGTGCTAGAGTCCCGGGGTTGGGCGAGCAGTACTTC; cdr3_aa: CSARVPGLGEQYF
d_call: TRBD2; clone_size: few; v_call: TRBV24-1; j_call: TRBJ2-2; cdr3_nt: TGTGCCACCGGAGGCCGGGGGGTTAACACCGGGGAGCTGTTTTTT; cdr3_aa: CATGGRGVNTGELFF
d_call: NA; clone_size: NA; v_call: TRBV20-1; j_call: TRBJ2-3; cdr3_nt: TGCAGTGCCTCCCCGGGGACCACAGATACGCAGTATTTT; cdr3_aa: CSASPGTTDTQYF
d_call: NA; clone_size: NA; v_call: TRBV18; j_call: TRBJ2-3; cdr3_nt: TGTGCCAGCTCAGGGGCCGAAGATACGCAGTATTTT; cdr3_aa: CASSGAEDTQYF
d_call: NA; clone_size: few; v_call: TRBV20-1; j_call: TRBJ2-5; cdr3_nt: TGCAGTGCCTTTGAAGGCCTCCGGTCGGAGACCCAGTACTTC; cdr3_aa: CSAFEGLRSETQYF
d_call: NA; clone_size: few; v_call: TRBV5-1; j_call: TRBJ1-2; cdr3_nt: TGCGCCAGCAGCTTGGTAGGACTTGGGAGCTACACCTTC; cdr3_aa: CASSLVGLGSYTF
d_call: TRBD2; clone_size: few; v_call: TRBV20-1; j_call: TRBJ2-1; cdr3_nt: TGCAGTGCTATGGGCCCTCGAGCGGGGGTAAACAATGAGCAGTTCTTC; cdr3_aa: CSAMGPRAGVNNEQFF
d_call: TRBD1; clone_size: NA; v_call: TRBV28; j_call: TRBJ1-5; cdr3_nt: TGTGCCAGCACCGTAGGGACAGGTTATCAGCCCCAGCATTTT; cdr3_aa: CASTVGTGYQPQHF
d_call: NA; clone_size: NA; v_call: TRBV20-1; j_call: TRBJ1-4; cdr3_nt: TGCAGTGTCAGGGGAACTAATGAAAAACTGTTTTTT; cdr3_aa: CSVRGTNEKLFF
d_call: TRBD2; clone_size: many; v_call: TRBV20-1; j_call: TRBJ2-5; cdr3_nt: TGCAGTGCCACGGGACTAGCGGGTGAAGAGACCCAGTACTTC; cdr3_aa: CSATGLAGEETQYF
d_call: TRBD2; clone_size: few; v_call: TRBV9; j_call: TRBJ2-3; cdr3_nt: TGTGCCAGCAGCGCCGGGACTAGGGGAGATACGCAGTATTTT; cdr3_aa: CASSAGTRGDTQYF
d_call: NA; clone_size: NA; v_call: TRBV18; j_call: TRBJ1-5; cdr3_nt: TGTGCCAGCTCCGGGAACAGGGTGGATAATCAGCCCCAGCATTTT; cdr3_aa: CASSGNRVDNQPQHF
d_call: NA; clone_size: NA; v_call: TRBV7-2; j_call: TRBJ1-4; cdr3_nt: TGTGCCAGCAGCTTTCAAGGCGGTAGAGAAAAACTGTTTTTT; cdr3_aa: CASSFQGGREKLFF
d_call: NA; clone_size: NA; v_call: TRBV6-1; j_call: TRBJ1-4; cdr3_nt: TGTGCCAGCAGGGACAGCTATAAGGGGAATGAAAAACTGTTTTTT; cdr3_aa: CASRDSYKGNEKLFF
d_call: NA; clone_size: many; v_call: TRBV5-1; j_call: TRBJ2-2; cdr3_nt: TGCGCCAGCAGCACTGTCGAAGGTTACGGGGAGCTGTTTTTT; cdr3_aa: CASSTVEGYGELFF
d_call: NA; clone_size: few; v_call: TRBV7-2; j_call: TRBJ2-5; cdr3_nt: TGTGCCAGCAGCTCCCCTCCGGGACAAAGGGAAGAGACCCAGTACTTC; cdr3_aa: CASSSPPGQREETQYF
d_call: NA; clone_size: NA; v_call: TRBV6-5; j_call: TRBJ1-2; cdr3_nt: TGTGCCAGCAGTTACGACGGCAGGGGATCAGGTCGCTCCACCTTC; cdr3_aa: CASSYDGRGSGRSTF
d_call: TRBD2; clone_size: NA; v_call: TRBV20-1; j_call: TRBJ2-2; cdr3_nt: TGCAGTGCTAGGACCCTAGCGGGGGGGCTGGGCGCGAACACCGGGGAGCTGTTTTTT; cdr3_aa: CSARTLAGGLGANTGELFF
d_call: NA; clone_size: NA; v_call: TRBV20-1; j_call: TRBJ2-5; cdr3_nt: TGCAGTGCCCCCGAGGACCAAGAGACCCAGTACTTC; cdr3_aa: CSAPEDQETQYF
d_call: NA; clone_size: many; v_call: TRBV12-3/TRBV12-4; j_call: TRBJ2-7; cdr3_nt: TGTGCCAGCAGTCCCAGCCACTACGAGCAGTACTTC; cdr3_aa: CASSPSHYEQYF
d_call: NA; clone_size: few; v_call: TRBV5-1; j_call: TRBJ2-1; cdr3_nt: TGCGCCAGCAGCTTAGGGTTTCCCATCCATGGCAATGAGCAGTTCTTC; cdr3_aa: CASSLGFPIHGNEQFF
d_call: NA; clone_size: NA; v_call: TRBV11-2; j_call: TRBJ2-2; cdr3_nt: TGTGCCAGCAGAGACCCTAGAACCGGGGAGCTGTTTTTT; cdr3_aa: CASRDPRTGELFF
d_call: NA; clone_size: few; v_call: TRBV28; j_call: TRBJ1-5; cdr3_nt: TGTGCCAGCACCGGACCCCGTTGGCAGCCCCAGCATTTT; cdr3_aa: CASTGPRWQPQHF
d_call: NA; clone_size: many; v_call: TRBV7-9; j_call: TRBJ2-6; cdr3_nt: TGTGCCAGCAGCTTCATTTACAGGGAGTCGACTCCTGGGGCCAACGTCCTGACTTTC; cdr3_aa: CASSFIYRESTPGANVLTF
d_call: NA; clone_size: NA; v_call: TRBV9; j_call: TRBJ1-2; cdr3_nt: TGTGCCAGCAGCGTAGCTACGGCAGCCTATGGCTACACCTTC; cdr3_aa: CASSVATAAYGYTF
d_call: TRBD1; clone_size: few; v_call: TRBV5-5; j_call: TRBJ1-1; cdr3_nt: TGTGCCAGCAGCTTGGTTCGGACAGGGGTCGCGGCCACTGAAGCTTTCTTT; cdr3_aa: CASSLVRTGVAATEAFF
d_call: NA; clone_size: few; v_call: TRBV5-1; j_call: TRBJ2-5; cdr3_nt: TGCGCCAGCAGCGCCCGAGGAGAGCATGGGGAGACCCAGTACTTC; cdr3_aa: CASSARGEHGETQYF
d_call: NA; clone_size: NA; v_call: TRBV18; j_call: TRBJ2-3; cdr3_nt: TGTGCCAGCTCACCGCCTTCGTTGGGCACAGATACGCAGTATTTT; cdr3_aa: CASSPPSLGTDTQYF
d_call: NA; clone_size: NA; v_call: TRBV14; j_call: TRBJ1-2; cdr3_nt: TGTGCCAGCAGCCGGGAGGTGAACTATGGCTACACCTTC; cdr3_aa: CASSREVNYGYTF
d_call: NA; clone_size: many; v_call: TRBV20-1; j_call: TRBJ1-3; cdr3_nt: TGCAGTGCTCAGAGGCGAAGCTCTGGAAACACCATATATTTT; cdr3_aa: CSAQRRSSGNTIYF
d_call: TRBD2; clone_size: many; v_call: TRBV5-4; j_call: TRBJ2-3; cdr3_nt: TGTGCCAGCAGCACAGGACTAGCGGGGGGCACAGATACGCAGTATTTT; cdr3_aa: CASSTGLAGGTDTQYF
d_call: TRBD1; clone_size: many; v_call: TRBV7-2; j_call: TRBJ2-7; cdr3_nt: TGTGCCAGCAGCGCCGGACAGGTCTACGAGCAGTACTTC; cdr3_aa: CASSAGQVYEQYF
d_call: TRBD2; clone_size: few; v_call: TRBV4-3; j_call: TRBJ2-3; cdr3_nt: TGCGCCAGCAGCCAAGACAGCGGGGGCACGCAGTATTTT; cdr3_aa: CASSQDSGGTQYF
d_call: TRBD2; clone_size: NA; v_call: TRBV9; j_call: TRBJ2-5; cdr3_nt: TGTGCCAGCAGCGTAAAGCGACTAGCCTTCTTC; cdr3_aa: CASSVKRLAFF
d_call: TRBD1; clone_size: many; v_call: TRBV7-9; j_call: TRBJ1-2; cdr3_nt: TGTGCCAGCAGCCCCCGACAGGGCAAACTCTATGGCTACACCTTC; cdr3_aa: CASSPRQGKLYGYTF
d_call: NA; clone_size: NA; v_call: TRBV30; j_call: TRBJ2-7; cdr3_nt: TGTGCCTGGAGTACCCAGGGTTCCCACGAGCAGTACTTC; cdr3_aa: CAWSTQGSHEQYF
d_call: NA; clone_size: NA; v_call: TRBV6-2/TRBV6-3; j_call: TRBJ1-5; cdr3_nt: TGTGCCAGCATTCAGCGTGGAGGGTTGGGCAATCAGCCCCAGCATTTT; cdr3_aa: CASIQRGGLGNQPQHF
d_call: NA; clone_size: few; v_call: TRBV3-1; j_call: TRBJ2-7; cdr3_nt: TGTGCCAGCAGCCAATCCCTATACGGCAACGAGCAGTACTTC; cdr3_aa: CASSQSLYGNEQYF
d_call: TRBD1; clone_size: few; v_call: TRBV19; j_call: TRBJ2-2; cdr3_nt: TGTGCCAGTAGTATCGGCGACAGGGACACCGGGGAGCTGTTTTTT; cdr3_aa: CASSIGDRDTGELFF
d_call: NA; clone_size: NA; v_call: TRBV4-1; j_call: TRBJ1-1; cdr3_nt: TGCGCCAGCAGCCAATTTTTCTTTAGTCAGTTTAAAACTGGTGAAGCTTTCTTT; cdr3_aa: CASSQFFFSQFKTGEAFF
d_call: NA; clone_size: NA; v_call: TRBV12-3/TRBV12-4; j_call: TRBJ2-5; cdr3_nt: TGTGCGTCGGCCCTCGACCGGGAGACCCAGTACTTC; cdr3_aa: CASALDRETQYF
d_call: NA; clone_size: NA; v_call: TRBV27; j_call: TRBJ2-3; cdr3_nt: TGTGCCAGCAGTTTCCCATCCACAGGGCCCTCCCGCACAGATACGCAGTATTTT; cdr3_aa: CASSFPSTGPSRTDTQYF
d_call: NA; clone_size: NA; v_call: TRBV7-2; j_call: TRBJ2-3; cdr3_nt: TGTGCCAGCAGCTTAGTAAGCGGGTTAGCAGATACGCAGTATTTT; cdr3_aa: CASSLVSGLADTQYF
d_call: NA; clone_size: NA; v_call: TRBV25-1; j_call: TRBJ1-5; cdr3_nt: TGTGCCAGCAGTGTAAGTGGGGTTAGTGAGCCCCAGCATTTT; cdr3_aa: CASSVSGVSEPQHF
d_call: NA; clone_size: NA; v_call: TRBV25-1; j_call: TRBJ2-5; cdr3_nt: TGTGCCAGCAGTGAATTGGGCAGAAGAATCCAAGAGACCCAGTACTTC; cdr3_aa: CASSELGRRIQETQYF
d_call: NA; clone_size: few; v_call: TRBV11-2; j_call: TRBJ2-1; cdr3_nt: TGTGCCAGCAGCCCTTCCGCACAGTCCAACAATGAGCAGTTCTTC; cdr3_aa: CASSPSAQSNNEQFF
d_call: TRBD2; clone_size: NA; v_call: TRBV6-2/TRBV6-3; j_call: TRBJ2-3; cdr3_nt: TGTGCCAGCAGCCGGACTAGCGGGGGCCCAGATACGCAGTATTTT; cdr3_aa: CASSRTSGGPDTQYF
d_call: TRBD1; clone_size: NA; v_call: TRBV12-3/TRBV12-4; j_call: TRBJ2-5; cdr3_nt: TGTGCCAGCAGTATCACAGGGGCGCGGGAGACCCAGTACTTC; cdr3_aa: CASSITGARETQYF
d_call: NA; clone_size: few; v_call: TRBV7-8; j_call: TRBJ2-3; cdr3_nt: TGTGCCAGCAGCTTAGGGGCTCTGAATACGCAGTATTTT; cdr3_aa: CASSLGALNTQYF
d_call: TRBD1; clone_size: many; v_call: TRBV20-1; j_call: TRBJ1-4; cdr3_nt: TGCAGTGCTAAGACAGGGGCTAATGAAAAACTGTTTTTT; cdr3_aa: CSAKTGANEKLFF
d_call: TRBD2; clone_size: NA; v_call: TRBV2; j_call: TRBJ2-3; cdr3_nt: TGTGCCAGCAGTGGCCTAGCGGGGGGCACAGATACGCAGTATTTT; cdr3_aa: CASSGLAGGTDTQYF
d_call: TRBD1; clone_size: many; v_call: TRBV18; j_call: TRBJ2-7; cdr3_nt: TGTGCCAGCTCGTCGACAGGGGATGACGAGCAGTACTTC; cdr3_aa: CASSSTGDDEQYF
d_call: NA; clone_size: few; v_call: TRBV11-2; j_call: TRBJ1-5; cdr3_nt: TGTGCCAGCAGCCCCGGACACCTCGGGGGACAGCCCCAGCATTTT; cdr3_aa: CASSPGHLGGQPQHF